A single sample gave rise to the 11 T cell receptor beta chains below, sequenced in a study of blood T cell repertoires in COVID-19. This table comes from immunoSEQ multiplex PCR, and its TCRdb copy is limited to in-frame clones, with some not included. The sample has about 320,000 clones, roughly 89% seen once. Material: PBMCs or T cells enriched from blood (not recorded which). All receptors derive from a man between 60 and 75 years old who had recovered from COVID-19.

The rearrangement joins TRBV6-5 to TRBJ1-1; D ambiguous. The V end lost 1 base, the J end lost 1 base, and 13 bases lay between the germline ends. The length of the CDR3 is 16 residues. The germline CDR1 and CDR2 sequences are MNHEY and SVGAGI. The CDR3 is CASSYYKAGTNTEAFF. Written as DNA, the CDR3 is TGTGCCAGCAGTTACTATAAGGCGGGTACGAACACTGAAGCTTTCTTT.

This clone was found a few times. The J gene is TRBJ1-4, the V gene TRBV5-4, with 7 bases fitting TRBD1. Germline values: CDR1 SGHNT, CDR2 YYREEE (reference sequence). The CDR3 extends over 12 amino acids. J lost 8 bases, V lost 3 bases, and 1 base had no gene match. CDR3 protein: CASSWDSEKLFF. CDR3 nucleotide sequence: TGTGCCAGCAGCTGGGACAGCGAAAAACTGTTTTTT.

V is TRBV9 and J is TRBJ2-7, with 7 bases that match TRBD1. The V gene end was trimmed by 4 bases and the J gene end by 4 bases; junction bases not matched to a gene: 8. The CDR3 covers 14 residues. Germline CDR1 reads SGDLS; CDR2 reads YYNGEE. The CDR3 loop reads CASSTGTVGYEQYF. The CDR3 DNA is TGTGCCAGCAGCACGGGGACAGTTGGTTACGAGCAGTACTTC.

The rearrangement joins TRBV11-2 to TRBJ1-3; possibly TRBD1 for D (5 bases). The CDR3 is made up of 17 amino acids. Trimming shortened V by 5 bases and J by 0 bases, and 17 bases separated the two germline ends. From germline, CDR1 is SGHAT and CDR2 FQNNGV. As DNA, the CDR3 is TGTGCCAGCAGCCGACTCGCGGGGGTCCGCTCTGGAAACACCATATATTTT. It is translated as CASSRLAGVRSGNTIYF.

Here the CDR3 DNA reads TGCGCCAGCAGCCCTTTCGACGCTGGGAGCTCCTACGAGCAGTACTTC. It codes for CASSPFDAGSSYEQYF. The chain joins TRBV5-1 to TRBJ2-7, with D tentatively TRBD2 (5 bases). CDR1 is SGHRS, CDR2 YFSETQ, per germline. This CDR3 comprises 16 residues. V was cut by 4 bases and J by 0 bases, with 17 bases left in between. The full variable domain, rest sourced from reference TRBV5-1 and TRBJ2-7, is KAGVTQTPRYLIKTRGQQVTLSCSPISGHRSVSWYQQTPGQGLQFLFEYFSETQRNKGNFPGRFSGRQFSNSRSEMNVSTLELGDSALYLCASSPFDAGSSYEQYFGPGTRLTVT.

V and J are TRBV6-4 and TRBJ2-2; TRBD1 agrees at 8 bases. Trimming cost V 4 bases and J 2 bases; bases outside gene matches: 6. Germline lookup yields CDR1 MRHNA and CDR2 SNTAGT. This CDR3 has 16 amino acids. The CDR3 reads CASSVQGEINTGELFF. The CDR3 DNA reads as TGTGCCAGCAGTGTACAGGGGGAAATAAACACCGGGGAGCTGTTTTTT.

The gene calls are TRBV7-2 and TRBJ1-4; D unclear. Trimming took off 2 bases at V and 8 bases at J, with 12 bases between the two ends. The CDR3 covers 14 residues. Germline V gene data show CDR1 as SGHTA and CDR2 as FQGNSA. The CDR3 loop reads CASSLTTLAEKLFF. The CDR3 DNA sequence: TGTGCCAGCAGCTTAACCACCCTAGCCGAAAAACTGTTTTTT.

This clone showed up just a few times. Mismatch with germline at one junction end may stem from a read error. The J gene is TRBJ2-3, the V gene TRBV29-1; 10 positions agree with TRBD2. This CDR3 is built from 11 residues. Germline-derived CDR1 and CDR2 are SQVTM and ANQGSEA. The CDR3: CSVLEAGGRNF. Here the CDR3 DNA reads TGCAGCGTCCTCGAAGCGGGAGGGCGTAATTTT.

The rearrangement joins TRBV28 to TRBJ2-5; 10 bases line up with TRBD1. In germline, CDR1 is MDHEN, CDR2 SYDVKM. The CDR3 loop spans 14 amino acids. V shed 6 bases, J shed 5 bases, and the junction held 6 bases outside the gene matches. CDR3 sequence: CASRTGGKGETQYF. The DNA for the CDR3 is TGTGCCAGCAGGACAGGGGGCAAGGGGGAGACCCAGTACTTC.

The chain links TRBV6-1 to TRBJ2-1, with 7 bases aligning to TRBD2. Germline V gene sequence: CDR1 MNHNS, CDR2 SASEGT. The CDR3 consists of 14 residues. Unmatched junction bases numbered 4, after V lost 3 bases and J lost 5 bases. The CDR3 DNA reads as TGTGCCAGCAGTGATGCGGGAGACCACAATGAGCAGTTCTTC. This encodes CASSDAGDHNEQFF.

The chain uses TRBV3-1 (or the pseudogene TRBV3-2) and TRBJ1-6; possibly TRBD1 for D (6 bases). The CDR3 contains 16 residues. V shed 0 bases and J shed 7 bases, with 13 bases lying between them. Germline V gives CDR1 LGHDT, CDR2 YNNKEL (reference sequence). CDR3 nucleotide sequence: TGTGCCAGCAGCCAAGAGGGGTTCCAGGGGAATTCACCCCTCCACTTT. This encodes CASSQEGFQGNSPLHF.